This T cell receptor beta chain came from a study of CD8+CD57+ T cells in acquired aplastic anemia. Turning to the study itself: Mean DNA quantity obtained from sorted CD4+ and CD8+ cells was 3 to 4 ug. Study-wide results and caveats: There were some 27 CD8+ CDR3 sequences that occurred in both patients and controls.

TCR beta VDJ and CDR3 profiling used genomic DNA as template. TCRdb reprocessed the reads via MiXCR and lists one record per CDR3 protein. This table has just over 400,000 distinct CDR3 sequences, about two thirds appearing once. This clonotype showed up many times. The antigen remains unidentified. Trimming shortened V by 0 bases and J by 4 bases, and 7 bases separated the two germline ends. The CDR3 length is 14 residues. Per the germline V gene, CDR1 is SGHTA and CDR2 is FQGTGA. The V gene is TRBV7-3, the J gene TRBJ2-1; D is ambiguous. This clonotype originated in a human donor in good health, serving as a control. The sample comprised sorted CD4+, CD8+, or CD8+CD57+ T cells (not recorded which) from PBMCs. The DNA of the CDR3 is TGTGCCAGCAGCTTAACGGGTGGGTACAATGAGCAGTTCTTC. Its protein product is CASSLTGGYNEQFF.